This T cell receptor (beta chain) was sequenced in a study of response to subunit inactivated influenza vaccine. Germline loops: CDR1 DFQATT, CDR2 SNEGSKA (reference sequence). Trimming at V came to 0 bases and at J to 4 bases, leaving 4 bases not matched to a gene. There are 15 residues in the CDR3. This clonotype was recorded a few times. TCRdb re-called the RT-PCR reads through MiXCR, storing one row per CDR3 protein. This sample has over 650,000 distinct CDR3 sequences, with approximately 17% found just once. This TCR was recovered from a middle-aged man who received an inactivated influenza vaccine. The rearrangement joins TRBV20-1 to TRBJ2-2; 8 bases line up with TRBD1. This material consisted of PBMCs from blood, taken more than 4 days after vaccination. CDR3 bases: TGCAGTGCTAGAGAGACAGGGGTGGGCACCGGGGAGCTGTTTTTT. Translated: CSARETGVGTGELFF.